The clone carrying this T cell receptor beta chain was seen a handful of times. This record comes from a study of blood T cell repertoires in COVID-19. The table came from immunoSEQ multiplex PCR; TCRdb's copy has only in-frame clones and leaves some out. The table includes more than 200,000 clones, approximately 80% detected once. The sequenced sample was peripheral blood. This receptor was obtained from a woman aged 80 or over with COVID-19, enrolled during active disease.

CDR3 bases: TGTGCCAGCAGTATAAACACCGGGGAGCTGTTTTTT. Protein sequence: CASSINTGELFF. The chain has TRBV27 and TRBJ2-2, with D unclear. CDR1 MNHEY and CDR2 SMNVEV come from the germline V gene (reference sequence). The CDR3 is made up of 12 amino acids. The germline V and J ends were trimmed by 5 bases and 2 bases, with 3 bases remaining between them.